This section outlines one T cell receptor beta chain sequence together with its context. What it binds is not known. Method: immunoSEQ multiplex PCR; TCRdb's copy keeps in-frame clones and lacks some. The sample has around 250,000 clones, 90% seen once. The germline V gene encodes CDR1 LNHDA and CDR2 SQIVND (reference sequence). CDR3 size: 12 residues. Trimming removed 2 bases at V and 3 bases at J, with 3 bases between. The donors were members of the validation cohort, which comprised about 130 subjects and was separate from the first cohort of 670 or so subjects. These data come from a study of cytomegalovirus exposure and HLA in healthy donors. The wider study: The 100 to 150 validation repertoires were reported in a later analysis to have been generated on the same platform as the approximately 700 first-cohort repertoires.

The study's findings and limits: According to the study, 150 to 200 TCR beta chains were cytomegalovirus-associated. Generally TCR sequences proved uncommon, though certain public TCRs appeared in numerous donors.

This chain uses TRBV19 with TRBJ2-3; D is unresolved. The material sequenced was PBMCs. The clonotype comes from a woman aged 18-29 years in good health and CMV-seronegative. The CDR3 DNA sequence: TGTGCCAGTAGTATAACAACAGATACGCAGTATTTT. Protein sequence: CASSITTDTQYF. Variable domain in full (rest from reference TRBV19 and TRBJ2-3): DGGITQSPKYLFRKEGQNVTLSCEQNLNHDAMYWYRQDPGQGLRLIYYSQIVNDFQKGDIAEGYSVSREKKESFPLTVTSAQKNPTAFYLCASSITTDTQYFGPGTRLTVL.